One sample yielded the 10 T cell receptor beta chains listed below, sequenced in a study of CD8+CD57+ T cells in acquired aplastic anemia. Genomic DNA templated the TCR beta VDJ and CDR3 profiling. One entry per CDR3 protein results from TCRdb running MiXCR on the reads. The repertoire holds hundreds of thousands of distinct CDR3 sequences, with roughly 68% as singletons. Source material: sorted CD4+, CD8+, or CD8+CD57+ T cells (not recorded which) from PBMCs. The receptor set was obtained from a human donor in good health, serving as a control.

V is TRBV20-1 and J is TRBJ2-3; TRBD2 agrees at 10 bases. The junction had 11 bases not matched to a gene; V was cut back by 0 bases and J by 5 bases. There are 17 residues in the CDR3. The germline V gene encodes CDR1 DFQATT and CDR2 SNEGSKA (reference sequence). CDR3 protein: CSARDWQKRGGLDTQYF. The CDR3 region has the DNA TGCAGTGCTAGAGATTGGCAGAAGCGGGGGGGCCTAGATACGCAGTATTTT.

In its sample, this clonotype was seen once. The gene calls are TRBV5-1 and TRBJ2-5; perhaps D is TRBD1 or TRBD2 (6 bases each). The CDR3 is made up of 13 amino acids. From germline, CDR1 is SGHRS and CDR2 YFSETQ. The V end lost 6 bases, the J end lost 11 bases, and 20 bases lay between the germline ends. CDR3 sequence: CASKAGHTEAQYF. CDR3 DNA: TGCGCCAGCAAGGCGGGACACACTGAAGCGCAGTACTTC. Supplemented by reference TRBV5-1 and TRBJ2-5, the full variable domain reads KAGVTQTPRYLIKTRGQQVTLSCSPISGHRSVSWYQQTPGQGLQFLFEYFSETQRNKGNFPGRFSGRQFSNSRSEMNVSTLELGDSALYLCASKAGHTEAQYFGPGTRLLVL.

This clonotype was seen repeatedly, ten times or more. In DNA, the CDR3 is TGTGCCAGTAGTATAGGTGGCCCCAGGGGTTTGATTGATACGCAGTATTTT. Translation: CASSIGGPRGLIDTQYF. The chain carries TRBV19 and TRBJ2-3, with a tentative D call TRBD1 (6 bases). CDR3 size: 17 residues. Trimming took 1 base from V and 6 from J, leaving 20 bases between them. Germline loops: CDR1 LNHDA, CDR2 SQIVND (reference sequence).

J is TRBJ1-6 and V is TRBV5-1, with a weak D call TRBD1 (5 bases). CDR1 SGHRS and CDR2 YFSETQ come from the germline V gene. The CDR3 loop spans 17 amino acids. Trimming took 2 bases from V and 6 from J, leaving 18 bases between them. DNA for the CDR3: TGCGCCAGCAGCTTAGCAGTATCTAGGACACCTAATTCACCCCTCCACTTT. Protein sequence: CASSLAVSRTPNSPLHF.

Comments on this clonotype: A read error is likely, as this CDR3 ends without the conserved phenylalanine or tryptophan. This chain joins TRBV4-3 and TRBJ2-7, with 9 positions matching TRBD1. CDR3 length: 16 amino acids. J gave up 2 bases and V 4 bases, and 9 bases lay outside the gene matches. The V gene's germline CDR1 is LGHNA and CDR2 YSLEER. The CDR3 reads CASSPDAGQGTYEQYS. CDR3 sequence (DNA): TGCGCCAGCAGCCCAGATGCGGGACAGGGTACCTACGAGCAGTACTCC.

With regard to this clonotype: At one end the junction does not follow the germline gene, possibly because of a read error. The chain employs TRBV7-4 and TRBJ1-3; D gene ambiguous. CDR1 and CDR2 from the germline V gene are SGHVT and SQSDAQ. The CDR3 has 15 amino acids. CDR3 protein: CATSRDRELQYSGYF. CDR3 bases: TGTGCCACCAGCAGAGATCGAGAGCTACAGTACTCCGGATATTTT.

The V and J genes are TRBV20-1 and TRBJ2-1; the match to TRBD2 covers 11 bases. Germline V gene sequence: CDR1 DFQATT, CDR2 SNEGSKA (reference sequence). CDR3 length: 15 amino acids. V lost 6 bases and J lost 2; bases outside the gene matches: 6. The CDR3 sequence: CSAYTSGRAYNEQFF. For the CDR3, the DNA is TGCAGTGCCTACACTAGCGGGAGAGCCTACAATGAGCAGTTCTTC.

Concerning this clonotype: At one end the junction does not follow the germline gene, possibly because of a read error. The V gene is TRBV12-3 or TRBV12-4, the J gene TRBJ2-7; D is perhaps TRBD1 (6 bases). The CDR3 loop spans 15 amino acids. CDR3 sequence: CASSLGKDSSYEQYF. In DNA form, the CDR3 reads TGTGCTAGCAGCTTAGGAAAGGACAGTTCCTACGAGCAGTACTTC.

The count of this clonotype is one. This chain connects TRBV7-3 to TRBJ2-1; D not resolved. CDR3 length: 14 amino acids. Looked up from germline, CDR1 is SGHTA and CDR2 is FQGTGA. The V end lost 3 bases, the J end lost 3 bases, and 9 bases lay between the germline ends. CDR3 nucleotide sequence: TGTGCCAGCAGCTTGCCCCTCGACTACAATGAGCAGTTCTTC. Translated: CASSLPLDYNEQFF.

This clonotype was picked up many times. The genes are TRBV6-1 and TRBJ1-1; a possible D gene is TRBD1 (6 bases). Germline values: CDR1 MNHNS, CDR2 SASEGT. V lost 2 bases and J 5 bases, leaving 12 bases between the germline ends. The CDR3 loop spans 14 amino acids. For the CDR3, the DNA is TGTGCCAGCAGTGAACTACAGGGTTTGACTGAAGCTTTCTTT. Its protein product is CASSELQGLTEAFF.